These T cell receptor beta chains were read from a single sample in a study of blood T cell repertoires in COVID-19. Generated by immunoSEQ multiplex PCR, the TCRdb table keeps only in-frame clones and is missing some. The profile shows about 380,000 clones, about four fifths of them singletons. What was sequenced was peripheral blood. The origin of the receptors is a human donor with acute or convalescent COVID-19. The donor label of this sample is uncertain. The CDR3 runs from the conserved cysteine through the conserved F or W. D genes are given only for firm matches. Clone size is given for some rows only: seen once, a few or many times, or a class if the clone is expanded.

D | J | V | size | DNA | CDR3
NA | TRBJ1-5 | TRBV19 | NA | TGTGCCAGTAGTATAGATCGGGGAAGACCCCAGCATTTT | CASSIDRGRPQHF
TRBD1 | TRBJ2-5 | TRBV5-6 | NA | TGTGCCAGCAGCTCGACCAACGACAGGGAAGAGACCCAGTACTTC | CASSSTNDREETQYF
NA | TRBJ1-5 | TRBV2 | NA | TGTGCCAGCAGCGAAAACACCGGGCAGCCCCAGCATTTT | CASSENTGQPQHF
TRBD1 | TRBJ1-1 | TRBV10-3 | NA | TGTGCCATCAGTGACCTAGGGGACAGGTTGGGCACTGAAGCTTTCTTT | CAISDLGDRLGTEAFF
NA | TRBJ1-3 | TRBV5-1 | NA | TGCGCCAGCAGTTATTTATCTGGAAACACCATATATTTT | CASSYLSGNTIYF
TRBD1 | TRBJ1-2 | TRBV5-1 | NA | TGCGCCAGCAGCCGGGGACAGGGGAATGGCTACACCTTC | CASSRGQGNGYTF
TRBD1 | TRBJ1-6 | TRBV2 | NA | TGTGCCAGCAGTCCCCGTGGACAGGGGGGAACCTATAATTCACCCCTCCACTTT | CASSPRGQGGTYNSPLHF
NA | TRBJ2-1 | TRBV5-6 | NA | TGTGCCAGCAGCTTGGCCCAGGGGCGGGTGGATGAGCAGTTCTTC | CASSLAQGRVDEQFF
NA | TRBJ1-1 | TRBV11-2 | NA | TGTGCCAGCAGCTTAGACCGACAGACTGAAGCTTTCTTT | CASSLDRQTEAFF
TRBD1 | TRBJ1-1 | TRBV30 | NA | TGTGCCTGGCGCCTGACAGGGCTCAACACTGAAGCTTTCTTT | CAWRLTGLNTEAFF
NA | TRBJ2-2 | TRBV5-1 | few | TGCGCCAGCAGCTTGCCGGGGAGATTCACCGGGGAGCTGTTTTTT | CASSLPGRFTGELFF
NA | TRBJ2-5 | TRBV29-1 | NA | TGCAGCGAAAGAAGACAGGGAGGCGAGACCCAGTACTTC | CSERRQGGETQYF
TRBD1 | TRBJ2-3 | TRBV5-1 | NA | TGCGCCAGCAGCTTGGTTACCGGGACAGAGAGCACAGATACGCAGTATTTT | CASSLVTGTESTDTQYF
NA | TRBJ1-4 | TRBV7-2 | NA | TGTGCCAGCAGCTTCTACGGGTCGGGTGAAAAACTGTTTTTT | CASSFYGSGEKLFF
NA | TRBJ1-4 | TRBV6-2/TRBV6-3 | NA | TGTGCCAGCAGTTACTCGGGCCGGCCTAATGAAAAACTGTTTTTT | CASSYSGRPNEKLFF
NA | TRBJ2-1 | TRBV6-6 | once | TGTGCCAGCAGGGGCCAACAGGGTCACAATGAGCAGTTCTTC | CASRGQQGHNEQFF
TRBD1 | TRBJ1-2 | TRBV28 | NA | TGTGCCAGCACGTCGGGACAGGGTTCCTATGGCTACACCTTC | CASTSGQGSYGYTF
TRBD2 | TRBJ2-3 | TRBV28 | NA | TGTGCCAGCAGTTGGGGCGGGGGGGCCGCAGATACGCAGTATTTT | CASSWGGGAADTQYF
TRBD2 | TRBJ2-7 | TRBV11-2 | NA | TGTGCCAGCAGCTCAATAACATTAGCGGGAGGATCCGAGCAGTACTTC | CASSSITLAGGSEQYF
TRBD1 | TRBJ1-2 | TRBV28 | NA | TGTGCCAGCAGTCCCCGGACAGGCAATGGCTACACCTTC | CASSPRTGNGYTF
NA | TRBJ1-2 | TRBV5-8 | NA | TGTGCCAGCAGCTTGGGACAGACCCGCTATGGCTACACCTTC | CASSLGQTRYGYTF
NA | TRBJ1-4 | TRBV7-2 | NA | TGTGCCAGCAGCTTAGGGGGGGGGAAGAAACTGTTTTTT | CASSLGGGKKLFF
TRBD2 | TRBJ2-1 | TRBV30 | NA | TGTGTCCCAACTCCGGGGGGGAAAAATTTGGATGAGCAGTTCTTC | CVPTPGGKNLDEQFF
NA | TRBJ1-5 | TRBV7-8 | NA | TGTGCCAGCAGCGGACCGGGGGGCGTAAATCAGCCCCAGCATTTT | CASSGPGGVNQPQHF
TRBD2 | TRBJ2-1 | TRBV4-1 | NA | TGCGCCAGCAGCACTACTAGCGGTCCTGGGAATGAGCAGTTCTTC | CASSTTSGPGNEQFF
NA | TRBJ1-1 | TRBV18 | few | TGTGCCAGCTCCTCGGACATGAACACTGAAGCTTTCTTT | CASSSDMNTEAFF
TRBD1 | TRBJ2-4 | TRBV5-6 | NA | TGTGCCAGCAGCTTGGCGGGGACAGGTCGAAACATTCAGTACTTC | CASSLAGTGRNIQYF
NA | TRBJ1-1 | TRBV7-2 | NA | TGTGCCAGCAGCTTAGGTCCAGGGAACACTGAAGCTTTCTTT | CASSLGPGNTEAFF
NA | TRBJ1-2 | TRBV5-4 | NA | TGTGCCAGCACCGCGCTCCAGGGTAGGGGCTACACCTTC | CASTALQGRGYTF
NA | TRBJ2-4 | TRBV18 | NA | TGTGCCAGCTCACCCCGGGCGGGGTCCTACGCCCTCGTCGGAAACATTCAGTACTTC | CASSPRAGSYALVGNIQYF
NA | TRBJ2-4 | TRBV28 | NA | TGTGCCAGCAAATCGGGCAGGGGTACAGCCAAAAACATTCAGTACTTC | CASKSGRGTAKNIQYF
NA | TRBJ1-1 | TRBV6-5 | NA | TGTGCCAGCAGGAAAGGACAGATGAACACTGAAGCTTTCTTT | CASRKGQMNTEAFF
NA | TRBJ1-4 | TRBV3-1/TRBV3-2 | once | TGTGCCAGCAGCCAAGATCCCCCCCGGGGGACCCGGGAAAAACTGTTTTTT | CASSQDPPRGTREKLFF
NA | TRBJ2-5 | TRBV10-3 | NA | TGTGCCATCAGTGCCCGCGAGGTACAGGGAAAAGAGACCCAGTACTTC | CAISAREVQGKETQYF
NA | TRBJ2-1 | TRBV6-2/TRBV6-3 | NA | TGTGCCAGCAGTCGACTATCTGCGGAAGGTGAGCAGTTCTTC | CASSRLSAEGEQFF
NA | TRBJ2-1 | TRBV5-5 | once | TGTGCCAGCAGCTTATTAACCGGGACTCTCTCTAATGAGCAGTTCTTC | CASSLLTGTLSNEQFF
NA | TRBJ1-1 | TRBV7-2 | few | TGTGCCAGCAGCTTATCAGGCAGGATGAACACTGAAGCTTTCTTT | CASSLSGRMNTEAFF
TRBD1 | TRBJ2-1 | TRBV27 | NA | TGTGCCAGCAGTTATAGGGGGCGTAATGAGCAGTTCTTC | CASSYRGRNEQFF
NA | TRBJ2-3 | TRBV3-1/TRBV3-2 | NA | TGTGCCAGCAGCCAAACAAGGACAAGGTCTAGCACAGATACGCAGTATTTT | CASSQTRTRSSTDTQYF
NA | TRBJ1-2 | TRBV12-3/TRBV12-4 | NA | TGTGCCAGCAGTACCCAGGGCGTCGCGGGCTACACCTTC | CASSTQGVAGYTF
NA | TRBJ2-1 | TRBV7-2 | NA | TGTGCCAGCCTACAGGGTCGAGCATACAATGAGCAGTTCTTC | CASLQGRAYNEQFF
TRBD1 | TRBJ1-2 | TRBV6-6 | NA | TGTGCCACCCGGACAGGAAATAACTATGGCTACACCTTC | CATRTGNNYGYTF
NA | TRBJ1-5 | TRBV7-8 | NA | TGTGCCAGCAGCTTCCGGGGTCAGCCCCAGCATTTT | CASSFRGQPQHF
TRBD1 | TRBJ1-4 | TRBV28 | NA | TGTGCCAGCAACTCGGACAGGGGAGCAGGGGAAAAACTGTTTTTT | CASNSDRGAGEKLFF
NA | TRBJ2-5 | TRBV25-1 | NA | TGTGCCAGCAGTGAATTTGGGGCAGGGTCAGTTGGGACCCAGTACTTC | CASSEFGAGSVGTQYF
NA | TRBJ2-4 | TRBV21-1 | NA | TGTGCCATAGGACTAGCGGGAGACGGGGACAAAAACATTCAGTACTTC | CAIGLAGDGDKNIQYF
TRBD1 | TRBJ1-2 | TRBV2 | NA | TGTGCCAGCAGTGAGGAGGGGACAGCCTATGGCTACACCTTC | CASSEEGTAYGYTF
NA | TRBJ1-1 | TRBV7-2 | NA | TGTGCCAGCAGCTCCCAGGCGAACAGGGTGAACACTGAAGCTTTCTTT | CASSSQANRVNTEAFF
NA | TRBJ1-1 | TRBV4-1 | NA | TGCGCCAGCAGCCAAGATCAGGTAGGCACTGAAGCTTTCTTT | CASSQDQVGTEAFF
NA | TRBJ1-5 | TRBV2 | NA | TGTGCCAGCAGAGATGCAGGGGCCAGAGGGAGCAATCAGCCCCAGCATTTT | CASRDAGARGSNQPQHF
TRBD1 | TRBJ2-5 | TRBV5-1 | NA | TGCGCCAGCAGCTTTTTTGGACAGGGGGGACTTCAAGAGACCCAGTACTTC | CASSFFGQGGLQETQYF
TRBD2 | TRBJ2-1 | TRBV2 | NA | TGTGCCAGCAGTGAACTAGCGGGCGCGAATGAGCAGTTCTTC | CASSELAGANEQFF
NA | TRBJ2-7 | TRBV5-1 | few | TGCGCCAGCAGCTTGTCGCAGGGGATCTCCGTCCACGAGCAGTACTTC | CASSLSQGISVHEQYF